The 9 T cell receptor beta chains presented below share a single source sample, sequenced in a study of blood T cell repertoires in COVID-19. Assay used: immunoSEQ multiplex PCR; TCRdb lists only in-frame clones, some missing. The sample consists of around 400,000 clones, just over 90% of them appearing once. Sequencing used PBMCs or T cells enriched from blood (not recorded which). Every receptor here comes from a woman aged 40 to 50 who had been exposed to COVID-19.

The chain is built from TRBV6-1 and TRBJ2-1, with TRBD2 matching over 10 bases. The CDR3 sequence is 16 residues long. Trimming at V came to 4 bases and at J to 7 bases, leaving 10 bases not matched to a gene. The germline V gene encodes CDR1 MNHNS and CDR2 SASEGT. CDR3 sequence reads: CASSVRAGGPGNEQFF. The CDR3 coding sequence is TGTGCCAGCAGTGTCCGAGCGGGAGGGCCTGGGAATGAGCAGTTCTTC.

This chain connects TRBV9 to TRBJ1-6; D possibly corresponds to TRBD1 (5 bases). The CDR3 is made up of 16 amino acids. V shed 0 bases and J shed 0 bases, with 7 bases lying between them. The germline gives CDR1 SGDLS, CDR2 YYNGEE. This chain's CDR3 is CASSVDRSSYNSPLHF. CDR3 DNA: TGTGCCAGCAGCGTAGACAGGAGCTCCTATAATTCACCCCTCCACTTT.

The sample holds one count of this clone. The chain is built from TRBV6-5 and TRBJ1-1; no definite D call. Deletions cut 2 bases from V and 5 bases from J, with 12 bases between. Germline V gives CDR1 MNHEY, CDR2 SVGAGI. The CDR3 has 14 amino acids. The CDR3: CASSYRGGSTEAFF. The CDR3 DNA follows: TGTGCCAGCAGTTACCGGGGAGGTAGTACTGAAGCTTTCTTT.

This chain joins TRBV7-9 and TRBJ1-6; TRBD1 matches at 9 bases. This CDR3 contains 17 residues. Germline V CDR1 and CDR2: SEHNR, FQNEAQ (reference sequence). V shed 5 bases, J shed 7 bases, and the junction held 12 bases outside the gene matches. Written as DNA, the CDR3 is TGTGCCAGCAGCCCTAGTTCGGGACAGGGCGGGAATTCACCCCTCCACTTT. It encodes CASSPSSGQGGNSPLHF.

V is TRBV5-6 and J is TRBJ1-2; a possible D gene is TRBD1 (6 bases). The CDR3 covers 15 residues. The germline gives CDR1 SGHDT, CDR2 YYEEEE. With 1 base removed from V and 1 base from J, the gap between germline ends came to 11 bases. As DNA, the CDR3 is TGTGCCAGCAGCTTGATTGGGACAAGTAACTATGGCTACACCTTC. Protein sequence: CASSLIGTSNYGYTF.

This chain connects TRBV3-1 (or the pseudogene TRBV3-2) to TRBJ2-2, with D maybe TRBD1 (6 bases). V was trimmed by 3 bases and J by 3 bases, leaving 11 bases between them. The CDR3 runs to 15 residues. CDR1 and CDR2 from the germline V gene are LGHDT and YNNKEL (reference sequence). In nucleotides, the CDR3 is TGTGCCAGCAGCCAGGGGGCAAGGCACACCGGGGAGCTGTTTTTT. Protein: CASSQGARHTGELFF.

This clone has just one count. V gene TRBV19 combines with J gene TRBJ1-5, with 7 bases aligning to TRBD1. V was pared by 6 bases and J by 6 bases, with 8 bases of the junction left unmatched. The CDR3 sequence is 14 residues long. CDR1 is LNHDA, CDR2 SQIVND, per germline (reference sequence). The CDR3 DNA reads TGTGCCAGTAGGAGACAGGGTGGGAGTCAGCCCCAGCATTTT. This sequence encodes CASRRQGGSQPQHF.

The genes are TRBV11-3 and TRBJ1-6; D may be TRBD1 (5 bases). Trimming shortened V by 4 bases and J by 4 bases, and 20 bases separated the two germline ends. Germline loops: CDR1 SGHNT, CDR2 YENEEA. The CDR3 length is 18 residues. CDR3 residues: CASSSAAIPSGYNSPLHF. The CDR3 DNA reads TGTGCCAGCAGCTCGGCAGCTATACCATCAGGGTATAATTCACCCCTCCACTTT.

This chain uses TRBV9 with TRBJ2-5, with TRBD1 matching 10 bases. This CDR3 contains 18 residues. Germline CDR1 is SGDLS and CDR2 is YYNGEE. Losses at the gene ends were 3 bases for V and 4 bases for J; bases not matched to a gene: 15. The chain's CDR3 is CASSAPRTGTGVRETQYF. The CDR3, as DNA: TGTGCCAGCAGCGCCCCGAGGACCGGGACAGGGGTGCGAGAGACCCAGTACTTC. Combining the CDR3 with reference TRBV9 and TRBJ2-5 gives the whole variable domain DSGVTQTPKHLITATGQRVTLRCSPRSGDLSVYWYQQSLDQGLQFLIQYYNGEERAKGNILERFSAQQFPDLHSELNLSSLELGDSALYFCASSAPRTGTGVRETQYFGPGTRLLVL.